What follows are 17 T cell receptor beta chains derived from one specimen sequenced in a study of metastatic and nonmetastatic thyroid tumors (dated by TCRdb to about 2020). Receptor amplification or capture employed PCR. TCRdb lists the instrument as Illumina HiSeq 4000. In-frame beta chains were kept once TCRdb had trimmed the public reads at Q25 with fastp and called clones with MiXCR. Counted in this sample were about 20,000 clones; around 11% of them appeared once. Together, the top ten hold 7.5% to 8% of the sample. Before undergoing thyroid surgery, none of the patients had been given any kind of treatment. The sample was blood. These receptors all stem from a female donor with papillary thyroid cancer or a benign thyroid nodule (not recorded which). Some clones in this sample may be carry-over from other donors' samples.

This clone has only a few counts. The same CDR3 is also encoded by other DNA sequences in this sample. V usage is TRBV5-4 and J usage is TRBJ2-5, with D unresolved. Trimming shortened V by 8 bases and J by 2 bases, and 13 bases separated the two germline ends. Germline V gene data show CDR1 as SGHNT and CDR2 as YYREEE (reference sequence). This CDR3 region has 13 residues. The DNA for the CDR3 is TGTGCCAGTAGTTTGGCAGCTCAAGAGACCCAGTACTTC. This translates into CASSLAAQETQYF.

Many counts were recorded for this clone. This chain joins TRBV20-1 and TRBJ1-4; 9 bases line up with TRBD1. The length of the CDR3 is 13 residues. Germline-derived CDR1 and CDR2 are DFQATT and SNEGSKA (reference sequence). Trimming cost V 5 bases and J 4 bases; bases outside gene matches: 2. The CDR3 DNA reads TGCAGTGCTCCGGACAGGGGTAATGAAAAACTGTTTTTT. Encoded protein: CSAPDRGNEKLFF.

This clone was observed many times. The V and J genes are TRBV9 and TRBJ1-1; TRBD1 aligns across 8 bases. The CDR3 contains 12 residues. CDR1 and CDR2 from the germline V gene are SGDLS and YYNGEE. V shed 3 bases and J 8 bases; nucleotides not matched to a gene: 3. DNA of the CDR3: TGTGCCAGCAGCGCCCAGGGGGCCGAAGCTTTCTTT. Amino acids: CASSAQGAEAFF.

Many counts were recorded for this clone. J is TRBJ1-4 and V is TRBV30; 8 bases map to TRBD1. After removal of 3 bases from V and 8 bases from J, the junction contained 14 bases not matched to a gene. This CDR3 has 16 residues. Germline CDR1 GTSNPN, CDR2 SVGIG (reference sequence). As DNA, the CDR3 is TGTGCCTGGAGGGAATTGTCGGGACAGGAGACCGAAAAACTGTTTTTT. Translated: CAWRELSGQETEKLFF.

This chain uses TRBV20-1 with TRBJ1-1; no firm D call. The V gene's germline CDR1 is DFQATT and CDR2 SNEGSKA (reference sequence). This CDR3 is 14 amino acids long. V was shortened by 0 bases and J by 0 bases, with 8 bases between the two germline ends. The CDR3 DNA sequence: TGCAGTGCTAGAGATATGGGAATGAACACTGAAGCTTTCTTT. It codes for CSARDMGMNTEAFF.

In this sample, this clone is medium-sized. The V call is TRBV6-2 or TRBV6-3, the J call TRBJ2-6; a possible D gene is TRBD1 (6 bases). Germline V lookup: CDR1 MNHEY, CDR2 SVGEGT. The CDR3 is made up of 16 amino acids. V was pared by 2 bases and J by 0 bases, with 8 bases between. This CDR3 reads CASSYRGGSGANVLTF. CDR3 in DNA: TGTGCCAGCAGTTACAGAGGGGGCTCTGGGGCCAACGTCCTGACTTTC.

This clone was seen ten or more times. This CDR3 is CASSLTTGTETEAFF. DNA for the CDR3: TGTGCCAGCTCATTGACAACCGGGACAGAAACTGAAGCTTTCTTT. The V and J genes are TRBV18 and TRBJ1-1; TRBD1 agrees at 7 bases. The CDR3 contains 15 residues. Germline V gene sequence: CDR1 KGHSH, CDR2 LQKENI. Losses at the gene ends were 5 bases for V and 5 bases for J; bases not matched to a gene: 11. Based on the CDR3 plus reference TRBV18 and TRBJ1-1, the full variable domain is NAGVMQNPRHLVRRRGQEARLRCSPMKGHSHVYWYRQLPEEGLKFMVYLQKENIIDESGMPKERFSAEFPKEGPSILRIQQVVRGDSAAYFCASSLTTGTETEAFFGQGTRLTVV.

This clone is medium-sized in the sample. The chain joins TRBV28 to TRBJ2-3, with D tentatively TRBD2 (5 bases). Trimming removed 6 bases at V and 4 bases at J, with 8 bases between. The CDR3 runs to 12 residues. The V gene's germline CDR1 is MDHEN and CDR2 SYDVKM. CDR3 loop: CASREASDTQYF. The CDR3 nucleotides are TGTGCCAGCAGGGAGGCCTCAGATACGCAGTATTTT.

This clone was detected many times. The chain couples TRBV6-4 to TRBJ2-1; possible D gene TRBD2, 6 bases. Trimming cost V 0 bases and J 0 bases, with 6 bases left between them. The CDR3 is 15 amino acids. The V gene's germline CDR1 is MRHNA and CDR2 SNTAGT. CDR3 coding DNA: TGTGCCAGCAGTGACTCCGGGAGCTCCTACAATGAGCAGTTCTTC. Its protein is CASSDSGSSYNEQFF.

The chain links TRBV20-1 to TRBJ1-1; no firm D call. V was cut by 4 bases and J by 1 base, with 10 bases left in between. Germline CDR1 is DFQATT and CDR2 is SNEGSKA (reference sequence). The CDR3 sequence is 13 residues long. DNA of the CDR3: TGCAGTGCTACCCCAATCCAGAACACTGAAGCTTTCTTT. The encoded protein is CSATPIQNTEAFF.

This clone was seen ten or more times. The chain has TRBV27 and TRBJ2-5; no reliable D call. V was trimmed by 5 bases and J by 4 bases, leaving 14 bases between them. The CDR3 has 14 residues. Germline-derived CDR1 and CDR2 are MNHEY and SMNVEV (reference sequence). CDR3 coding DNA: TGTGCCAGCAGTATTGGAGTTTTAGGAGAGACCCAGTACTTC. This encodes CASSIGVLGETQYF.

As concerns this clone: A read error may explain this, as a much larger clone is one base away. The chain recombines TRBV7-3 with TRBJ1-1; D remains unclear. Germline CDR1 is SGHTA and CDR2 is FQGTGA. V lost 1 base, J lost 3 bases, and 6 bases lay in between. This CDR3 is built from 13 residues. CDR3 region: CASSLRIDTEAFF. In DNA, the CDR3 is TGTGCCAGCAGCTTAAGGATAGACACTGAAGCTTTCTTT.

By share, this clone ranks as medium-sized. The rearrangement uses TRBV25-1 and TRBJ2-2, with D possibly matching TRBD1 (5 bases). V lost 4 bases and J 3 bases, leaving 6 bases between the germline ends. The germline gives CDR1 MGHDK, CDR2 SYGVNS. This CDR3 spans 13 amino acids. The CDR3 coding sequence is TGTGCCAGCAGTGCCAGGGACACCGGGGAGCTGTTTTTT. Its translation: CASSARDTGELFF.

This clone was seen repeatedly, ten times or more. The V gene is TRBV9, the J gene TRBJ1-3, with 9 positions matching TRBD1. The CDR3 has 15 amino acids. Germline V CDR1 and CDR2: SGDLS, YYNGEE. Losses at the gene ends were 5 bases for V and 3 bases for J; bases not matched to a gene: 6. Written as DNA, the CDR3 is TGTGCCAGCAGTGACACAGGGGGCAGTGGAAACACCATATATTTT. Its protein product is CASSDTGGSGNTIYF.

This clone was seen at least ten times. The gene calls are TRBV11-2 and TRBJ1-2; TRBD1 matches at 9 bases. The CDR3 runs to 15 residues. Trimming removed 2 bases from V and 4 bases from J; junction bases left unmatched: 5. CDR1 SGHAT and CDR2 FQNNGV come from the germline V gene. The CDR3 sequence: CASSLLWTGVYGYTF. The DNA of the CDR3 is TGTGCCAGCAGCTTACTATGGACAGGGGTCTATGGCTACACCTTC.

The CDR3 coding sequence is TGTGCCAGCACCAGGGGGAACACCGGGGAGCTGTTTTTT. Translated: CASTRGNTGELFF. The V and J genes are TRBV6-1 and TRBJ2-2; maybe TRBD1 (6 bases). The CDR3 sequence is 13 residues long. Per the germline V gene, CDR1 is MNHNS and CDR2 is SASEGT. The V end lost 7 bases, the J end lost 1 base, and 7 bases lay between the germline ends.

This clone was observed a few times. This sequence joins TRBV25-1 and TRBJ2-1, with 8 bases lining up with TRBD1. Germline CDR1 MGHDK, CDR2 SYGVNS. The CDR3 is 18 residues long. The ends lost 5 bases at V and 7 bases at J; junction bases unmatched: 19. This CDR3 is CASSPPQPGTGSENEQFF. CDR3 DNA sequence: TGTGCCAGCAGTCCCCCCCAACCCGGGACAGGCTCAGAGAATGAGCAGTTCTTC.